The present T cell receptor beta chain was sequenced within a study of post-analysis software for immune sequencing data. General observations from the study: F measure clustering grouped samples strongly by preparation batch. Significantly lower normalized Chao1 diversity was seen in multiple sclerosis patients than in controls. Among 4 or 5 TRBV segments more frequent in patients than controls were TRBV5-6, TRBV5-1 and TRBV20-1.

This clonotype was counted ten times or more. Antigen: not known. With 6 bases removed from V and 6 bases from J, the gap between germline ends came to 12 bases. CDR3 length: 11 amino acids. Germline assignment: CDR1 SQVTM and CDR2 ANQGSEA. Unique molecular identifiers featured in each of the TCR beta cDNA libraries. From around 1 to 10 million T cells, a few hundred thousand cDNA molecules were obtained. TCRdb re-analysed the PCR reads in MiXCR, keeping a single row per CDR3 protein. The sample holds about 180,000 distinct CDR3 sequences; about 30% are singletons and the top ten take about 1.4%. V is TRBV29-1 and J is TRBJ2-7; D is possibly TRBD1 or TRBD2 (5 bases each). The sequencing input was blood. This receptor was obtained from a girl under 18 with multiple sclerosis. This CDR3 is CSVGTSGEQYF. In DNA form, the CDR3 reads TGCAGCGTCGGGACGTCAGGCGAGCAGTACTTC.